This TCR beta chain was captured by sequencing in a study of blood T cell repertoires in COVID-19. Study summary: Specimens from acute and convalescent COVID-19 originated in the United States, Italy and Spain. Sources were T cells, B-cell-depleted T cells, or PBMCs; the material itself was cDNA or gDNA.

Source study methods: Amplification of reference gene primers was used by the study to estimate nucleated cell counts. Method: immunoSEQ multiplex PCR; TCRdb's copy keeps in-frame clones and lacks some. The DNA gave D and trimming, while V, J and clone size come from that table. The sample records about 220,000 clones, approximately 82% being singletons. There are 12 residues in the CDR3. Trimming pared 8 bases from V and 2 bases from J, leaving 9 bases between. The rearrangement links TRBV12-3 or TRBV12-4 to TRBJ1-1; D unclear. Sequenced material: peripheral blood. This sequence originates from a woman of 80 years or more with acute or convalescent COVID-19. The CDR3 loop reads CASGPRNTEAFF. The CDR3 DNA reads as TGTGCCAGCGGCCCCCGCAACACTGAAGCTTTCTTT.